These T cell receptor beta chains were read from a single sample in a study of T cell responses to AZD1222 COVID-19 vaccine. TCRdb keeps only in-frame clones here, not all; method: immunoSEQ multiplex PCR. The sample yields roughly 55,000 clones, 87% seen once. Material: peripheral blood, obtained on day 0 of AZD1222 vaccination. The receptors shown here come from an adult in good health. CDR3s include the opening cysteine and the closing phenylalanine or tryptophan. The order of the fields is J gene, V gene, D gene, CDR3 DNA, CDR3 protein. The D gene is left open where the match is weak.

j_gene: TRBJ1-2
v_gene: TRBV14
d_gene: -
CDR3nt: TGTGCCAGCAGCCAAGACAAGAGCTATGGCTACACCTTC
CDR3aa: CASSQDKSYGYTF

j_gene: TRBJ2-4
v_gene: TRBV7-9
d_gene: TRBD1
CDR3nt: TGTGCCAGCAGCTGGGGGACAGAAAACATTCAGTACTTC
CDR3aa: CASSWGTENIQYF

j_gene: TRBJ1-5
v_gene: TRBV2
d_gene: TRBD1
CDR3nt: TGTGCCAGCAGCCGACAGGGGAATCAGCCCCAGCATTTT
CDR3aa: CASSRQGNQPQHF

j_gene: TRBJ1-5
v_gene: TRBV7-9
d_gene: TRBD1
CDR3nt: TGTGCCAGCAGCCGCCTGGGACAGAGCAATCAGCCCCAGCATTTT
CDR3aa: CASSRLGQSNQPQHF

j_gene: TRBJ2-7
v_gene: TRBV5-4
d_gene: -
CDR3nt: TGTGCCAGCAGCTTGGTTGGCAGGACTTCCTACGAGCAGTACTTC
CDR3aa: CASSLVGRTSYEQYF

j_gene: TRBJ1-4
v_gene: TRBV30
d_gene: -
CDR3nt: TGTGCCTGGAAGGTGGAAGGGGCCGAAAAACTGTTTTTT
CDR3aa: CAWKVEGAEKLFF

j_gene: TRBJ1-1
v_gene: TRBV4-2
d_gene: -
CDR3nt: TGTGCCAGCAGCCAAGTACGCACCCTGGGGACTGAAGCTTTCTTT
CDR3aa: CASSQVRTLGTEAFF

j_gene: TRBJ2-7
v_gene: TRBV27
d_gene: TRBD1
CDR3nt: TGTGCCAGCAGTTTCGGACAGGGGCCCTACGAGCAGTACTTC
CDR3aa: CASSFGQGPYEQYF

j_gene: TRBJ1-2
v_gene: TRBV4-2
d_gene: -
CDR3nt: TGTGCCAGCAGCCAAGATGTGTCGGGGTATGGCTACACCTTC
CDR3aa: CASSQDVSGYGYTF

j_gene: TRBJ1-1
v_gene: TRBV7-9
d_gene: -
CDR3nt: TGTGCCAGCGTAAGGAACACTGAAGCTTTCTTT
CDR3aa: CASVRNTEAFF